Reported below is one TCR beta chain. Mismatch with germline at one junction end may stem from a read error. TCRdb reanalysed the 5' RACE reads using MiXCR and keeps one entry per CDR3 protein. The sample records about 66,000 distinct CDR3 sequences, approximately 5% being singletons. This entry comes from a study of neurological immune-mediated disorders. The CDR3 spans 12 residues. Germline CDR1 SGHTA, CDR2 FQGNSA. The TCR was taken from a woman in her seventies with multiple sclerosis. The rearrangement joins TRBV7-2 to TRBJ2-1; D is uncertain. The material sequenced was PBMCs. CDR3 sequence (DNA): TGTGACAGCAGTAACCGTCTGGGTGAGCAGTTCTTC. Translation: CDSSNRLGEQFF.